This is a list of T cell receptor beta chains from one sample in a study of blood T cell repertoires in COVID-19. The method was immunoSEQ multiplex PCR; TCRdb's version includes in-frame clones alone and lacks a portion of them. This repertoire shows about 290,000 clones, about 82% found once; its top ten account for over 3.5%. The material sequenced was peripheral blood. The source of these receptors is a woman aged 50 to 60 with active or convalescent COVID-19. Both conserved end residues are part of each CDR3. The order of the fields is V gene, clone size, D gene, J gene, CDR3 protein, CDR3 DNA. D genes are given only for firm matches. Clone size is not always given. Where it is, it says once, few, many or a class for expanded clones.

TRBV14	-	-	TRBJ1-1	CASSRQRGDPEAFF	TGTGCCAGCAGCCGACAGAGAGGCGATCCTGAAGCTTTCTTT
TRBV7-9	-	TRBD1	TRBJ1-6	CASSLNQGQLYSPLHF	TGTGCCAGCAGCTTAAATCAGGGACAGTTATATTCACCCCTCCACTTT
TRBV29-1	-	TRBD2	TRBJ2-5	CSGGGLAGFDF	TGCAGCGGGGGGGGACTAGCGGGATTCGACTTC
TRBV15	-	-	TRBJ1-2	CATSRDTGSSGYTF	TGTGCCACCAGCAGAGATACAGGGTCCTCTGGCTACACCTTC
TRBV7-8	-	TRBD1	TRBJ1-2	CASSLAGTGRNYGYTF	TGTGCCAGCAGCTTAGCGGGGACAGGGCGGAACTATGGCTACACCTTC
TRBV5-4	-	TRBD1	TRBJ1-6	CASSPTGQGRDSPLHF	TGTGCCAGCAGCCCTACCGGACAGGGACGAGATTCACCCCTCCACTTT
TRBV27	-	-	TRBJ1-4	CASSTAATNEKLFF	TGTGCCAGCAGCACAGCCGCAACTAATGAAAAACTGTTTTTT
TRBV7-9	few	TRBD1	TRBJ1-5	CASSQGGQPQHF	TGTGCCAGCAGCCAGGGGGGACAGCCCCAGCATTTT
TRBV7-2	-	TRBD1	TRBJ2-1	CASRFDRGDYNEQFF	TGTGCCAGCAGATTTGACAGGGGGGATTACAATGAGCAGTTCTTC
TRBV5-1	-	TRBD1	TRBJ1-6	CASSLVDRGSSPLHF	TGCGCCAGCAGCTTAGTGGACAGGGGGAGCTCACCCCTCCACTTT
TRBV2	-	-	TRBJ2-3	CASQGRHSSTDTQYF	TGTGCCAGCCAGGGGCGACATAGTAGCACAGATACGCAGTATTTT
TRBV29-1	-	-	TRBJ1-2	CSVGGGNYGYTF	TGCAGCGTTGGAGGGGGTAACTATGGCTACACCTTC
TRBV20-1	-	-	TRBJ2-3	CSAGVPSTDTQYF	TGCAGTGCTGGTGTCCCGAGCACAGATACGCAGTATTTT
TRBV19	few	-	TRBJ1-3	CATGRVGLSGNTIYF	TGTGCCACCGGACGGGTGGGACTCTCTGGAAACACCATATATTTT